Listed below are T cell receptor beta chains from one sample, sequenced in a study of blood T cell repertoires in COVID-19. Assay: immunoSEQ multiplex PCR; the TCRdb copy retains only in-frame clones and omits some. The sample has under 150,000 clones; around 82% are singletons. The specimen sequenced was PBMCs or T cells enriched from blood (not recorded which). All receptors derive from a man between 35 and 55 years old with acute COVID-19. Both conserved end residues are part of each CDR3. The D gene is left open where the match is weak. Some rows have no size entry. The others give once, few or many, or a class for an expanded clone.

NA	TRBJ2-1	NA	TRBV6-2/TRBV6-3	CASSEKRFEQFF	TGTGCCAGCAGTGAGAAGCGGTTTGAGCAGTTCTTC
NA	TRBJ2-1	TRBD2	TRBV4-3	CASSHGLAVRDEQFF	TGCGCCAGCAGCCATGGACTAGCGGTGAGGGATGAGCAGTTCTTC
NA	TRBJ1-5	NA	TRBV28	CATQGVGQPQHF	TGTGCCACCCAAGGGGTGGGTCAGCCCCAGCATTTT
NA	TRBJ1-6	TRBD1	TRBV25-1	CASSEYEGTGANSPLHF	TGTGCCAGCAGTGAATATGAAGGGACAGGGGCAAATTCACCCCTCCACTTT
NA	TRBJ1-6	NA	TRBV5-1	CASSLDPGNSPLHF	TGCGCCAGCAGCTTGGATCCTGGCAATTCACCCCTCCACTTT
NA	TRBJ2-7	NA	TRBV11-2	CASSLDPQGGSEQYF	TGTGCCAGCAGCTTAGATCCACAGGGTGGGTCCGAGCAGTACTTC
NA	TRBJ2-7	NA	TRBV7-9	CASSLGVESSYEQYF	TGTGCCAGCAGCTTAGGAGTCGAGTCCTCCTACGAGCAGTACTTC
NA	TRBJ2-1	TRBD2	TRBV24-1	CATSESPGAGGYRVNEQFF	TGTGCCACCAGTGAATCCCCTGGGGCGGGAGGGTACCGAGTGAATGAGCAGTTCTTC
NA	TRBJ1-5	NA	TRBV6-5	CASREGTSNQPQHF	TGTGCCAGCAGAGAGGGAACGAGCAATCAGCCCCAGCATTTT
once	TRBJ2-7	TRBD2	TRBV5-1	CASSSGVERGGLEQYF	TGCGCCAGCAGCTCCGGGGTCGAGCGGGGGGGCCTCGAGCAGTACTTC
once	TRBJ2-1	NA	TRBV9	CASNVKGDTYNEQFF	TGTGCCAGCAACGTTAAGGGGGACACATACAATGAGCAGTTCTTC
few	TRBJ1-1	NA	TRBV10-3	CAISKDRFMNTEAFF	TGTGCCATCAGTAAGGACAGATTCATGAACACTGAAGCTTTCTTT
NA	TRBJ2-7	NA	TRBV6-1	CASSEAARHYEQYF	TGTGCCAGCAGTGAAGCGGCCAGACACTACGAGCAGTACTTC
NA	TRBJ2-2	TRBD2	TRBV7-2	CASRGLAGEAGELFF	TGTGCCAGCAGGGGACTAGCGGGAGAAGCCGGGGAGCTGTTTTTT
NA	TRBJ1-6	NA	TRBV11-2	CASSFRTAGSPLHF	TGTGCCAGCAGCTTTCGGACAGCAGGTTCACCCCTCCACTTT
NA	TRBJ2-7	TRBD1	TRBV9	CASSVGQGGYEQYF	TGTGCCAGCAGCGTAGGACAGGGGGGGTACGAGCAGTACTTC
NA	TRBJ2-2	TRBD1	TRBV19	CATDSGQYYTGELFF	TGTGCCACCGATTCGGGACAGTACTACACCGGGGAGCTGTTTTTT
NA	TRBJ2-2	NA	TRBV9	CASSSQGDGELFF	TGTGCCAGCAGCTCTCAAGGGGACGGGGAGCTGTTTTTT
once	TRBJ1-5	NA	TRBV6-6	CASSYYQRGRAQPQHF	TGTGCCAGCAGTTACTACCAGAGGGGGAGGGCTCAGCCCCAGCATTTT
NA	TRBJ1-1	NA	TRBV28	CASRDWGTLPEAFF	TGTGCCAGCAGGGATTGGGGGACACTTCCTGAAGCTTTCTTT
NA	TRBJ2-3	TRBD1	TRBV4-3	CASSQAKDRGDTDTQYF	TGCGCCAGCAGCCAGGCAAAAGACAGGGGCGACACAGATACGCAGTATTTT
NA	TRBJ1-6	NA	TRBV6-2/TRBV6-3	CASSYQEAFNSPLHF	TGTGCCAGCAGTTACCAGGAGGCATTTAATTCACCCCTCCACTTT
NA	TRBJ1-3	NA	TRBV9	CASSPIYRVDGNTIYF	TGTGCCAGCAGCCCTATTTACAGGGTAGATGGAAACACCATATATTTT
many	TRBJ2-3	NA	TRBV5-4	CASSLWVEVSTDTQYF	TGTGCCAGCAGCTTGTGGGTGGAGGTTAGCACAGATACGCAGTATTTT
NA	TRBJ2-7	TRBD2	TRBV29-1	CSVEDASSGEPYEQYF	TGCAGCGTTGAAGATGCTTCTAGCGGGGAACCCTACGAGCAGTACTTC
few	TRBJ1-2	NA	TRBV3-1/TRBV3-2	CASSQDQNYGYTF	TGTGCCAGCAGCCAAGACCAAAACTATGGCTACACCTTC
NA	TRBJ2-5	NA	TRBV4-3	CASSQVMAAQETQYF	TGCGCCAGCAGCCAAGTGATGGCGGCCCAAGAGACCCAGTACTTC
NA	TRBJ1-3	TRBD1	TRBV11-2	CASSHWDRETSGNTIYF	TGTGCCAGCAGCCACTGGGACAGGGAGACGTCTGGAAACACCATATATTTT
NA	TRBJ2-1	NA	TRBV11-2	CASSLGRVPAGEQFF	TGTGCCAGCAGCTTAGGACGGGTTCCGGCGGGGGAGCAGTTCTTC
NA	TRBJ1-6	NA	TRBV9	CASSPEGNHNSPLHF	TGTGCCAGCAGCCCAGAGGGTAATCATAATTCACCCCTCCACTTT
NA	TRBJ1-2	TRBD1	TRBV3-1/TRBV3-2	CASSQEDRVGGYTF	TGTGCCAGCAGCCAAGAAGACAGGGTCGGAGGCTACACCTTC
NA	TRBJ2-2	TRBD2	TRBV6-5	CASSTRDYLGELFF	TGTGCCAGCAGTACGCGGGACTACCTAGGGGAGCTGTTTTTT
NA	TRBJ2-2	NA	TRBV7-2	CASSWPVTGELFF	TGTGCCAGCAGCTGGCCAGTCACCGGGGAGCTGTTTTTT
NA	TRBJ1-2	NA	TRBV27	CASSLRGDGYTF	TGTGCCAGCAGTTTAAGGGGTGATGGCTACACCTTC
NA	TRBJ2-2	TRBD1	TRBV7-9	CATIYTGGSTGELFF	TGTGCCACTATTTACACAGGGGGATCGACCGGGGAGCTGTTTTTT
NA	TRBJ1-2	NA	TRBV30	CAWTLPGYGYTF	TGTGCCTGGACTCTACCGGGCTATGGCTACACCTTC
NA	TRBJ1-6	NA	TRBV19	CASSPPTGENSPLHF	TGTGCCAGTAGTCCCCCCACAGGAGAGAATTCACCCCTCCACTTT
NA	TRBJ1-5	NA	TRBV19	CASSATDGKNQPQHF	TGTGCCAGTAGTGCCACGGACGGGAAGAATCAGCCCCAGCATTTT
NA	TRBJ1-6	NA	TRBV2	CASSPSAPGIYSPLHF	TGTGCCAGCAGTCCGAGCGCCCCGGGGATCTATTCACCCCTCCACTTT
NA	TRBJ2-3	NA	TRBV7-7	CASSPEAVFTDTQYF	TGTGCCAGCAGCCCCGAGGCGGTATTTACAGATACGCAGTATTTT
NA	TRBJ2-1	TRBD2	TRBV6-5	CASSQVAGGYFEQFF	TGTGCCAGCAGTCAGGTAGCGGGGGGGTACTTTGAGCAGTTCTTC
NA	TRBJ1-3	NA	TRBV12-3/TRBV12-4	CASRGPGNTIYF	TGTGCCAGCAGGGGGCCTGGAAACACCATATATTTT